A selection of T cell receptor beta chains follows, all from one sample in a study of T cell responses to AZD1222 COVID-19 vaccine. Sequencing used immunoSEQ multiplex PCR; TCRdb keeps in-frame clones, though not all of them. The repertoire holds some 82,000 clones, approximately 90% seen once, with approximately 5.8% in the top ten. The sample consisted of peripheral blood, taken on day 0 of AZD1222 vaccination. The receptor set was obtained from an adult in good health. CDR3s include the opening cysteine and the closing phenylalanine or tryptophan. Each record gives: J gene, V gene, CDR3 protein.

>TRBJ1-3|TRBV19
CASREQVFSGNTIYF
>TRBJ1-3|TRBV6-2/TRBV6-3
CASSYIQVSGNTIYF
>TRBJ2-7|TRBV14
CASSQGQRREQYF
>TRBJ2-3|TRBV6-4
CASSDLAGGSTDTQYF
>TRBJ1-1|TRBV5-4
CASSPPDRVNTEAFF
>TRBJ2-7|TRBV14
CASSQLVSAGTYEQYF
>TRBJ1-5|TRBV27
CASASKGGANQPQHF
>TRBJ1-6|TRBV7-2
CASSLSLQPNSPLHF
>TRBJ1-1|TRBV19
CASSVSGTTEAFF
>TRBJ2-7|TRBV28
CASGLDSFSYEQYF
>TRBJ1-2|TRBV19
CASSIGIGTGHGYTF
>TRBJ2-2|TRBV9
CASSGGTLNTGELFF
>TRBJ1-2|TRBV19
CASSSADRGFYTYGYTF
>TRBJ2-3|TRBV5-6
CASSTYLGDRGSDTQYF
>TRBJ1-6|TRBV2
CASSAHNSPLHF
>TRBJ1-1|TRBV19
CASSLAPGTNTEAFF
>TRBJ1-5|TRBV19
CASNFRGNQPQHF
>TRBJ1-1|TRBV5-1
CASSPDARAANTEAFF
>TRBJ1-6|TRBV30
CAWSVLGSNSPLHF
>TRBJ2-6|TRBV6-2/TRBV6-3
CASSYGVGQGTGANVLTF
>TRBJ2-7|TRBV7-9
CASSSSTGQSSYEQYF
>TRBJ2-1|TRBV6-5
CASCFSGYSYNEQFF
>TRBJ1-4|TRBV20-1
CSASPTGYNEKLFF
>TRBJ2-1|TRBV7-2
CASSGNEQFF
>TRBJ2-2|TRBV9
CASSVALPADTGELFF
>TRBJ1-5|TRBV10-3
CAISESGLGNQPQHF
>TRBJ2-2|TRBV11-2
CASSFSAANTGELFF
>TRBJ1-2|TRBV18
CASSPQQARGADGYTF
>TRBJ1-2|TRBV7-2
CASSYKAQGASGYTF
>TRBJ1-4|TRBV7-2
CASSSGNYEKLFF
>TRBJ1-6|TRBV27
CASSLREGNTPLHF
>TRBJ2-1|TRBV6-1
CASSATSGGVPYNEQFF
>TRBJ2-2|TRBV7-6
CASRPKRGESTRELFF
>TRBJ1-1|TRBV28
CASSLALNTEAFF
>TRBJ2-1|TRBV7-2
CASSVGQGTYNEQFF
>TRBJ2-1|TRBV3-1/TRBV3-2
CAIHSGTDGDEQFF
>TRBJ2-7|TRBV4-1
CASSLGGGMGSYEQYF
>TRBJ2-7|TRBV6-6
CASRTVYEQYF
>TRBJ1-1|TRBV3-1/TRBV3-2
CASSQTGIAFF
>TRBJ1-1|TRBV5-6
CASSLTGTEAFF
>TRBJ2-3|TRBV11-3
CASSSGASTDTQYF
>TRBJ1-2|TRBV10-1
CASSSGGGYTF
>TRBJ2-5|TRBV18
CASSVGGRRQETQYF
>TRBJ2-3|TRBV3-1/TRBV3-2
CASSQGLGRESTDTQYF
>TRBJ1-2|TRBV5-6
CASSSPGGPGGYTF
>TRBJ2-5|TRBV9
CASSARPGTVEETQYF
>TRBJ1-1|TRBV14
CASSRISGWGESMNTEAFF
>TRBJ1-2|TRBV11-2
CASSSSLTGPGATF
>TRBJ2-3|TRBV6-5
CASGTWGDTQYF
>TRBJ2-1|TRBV6-5
CAAGTPRDNEQFF
>TRBJ1-2|TRBV24-1
CATSDRRGGYTF
>TRBJ1-5|TRBV11-3
CASSHPPDRAYQPQHF
>TRBJ1-1|TRBV11-1
CASSLSQGGAEAFF
>TRBJ1-2|TRBV24-1
CATSDSPPMGGYTF
>TRBJ2-2|TRBV10-2
CASIQKGPRGTGELFF
>TRBJ1-3|TRBV7-9
CASSGDLAGNTIYF
>TRBJ2-3|TRBV2
CASSLGGADTQYF
>TRBJ2-1|TRBV12-5
CASGLVGLAVQNEQFF
>TRBJ1-6|TRBV7-3
CASSLLGQNNSPLHF
>TRBJ1-5|TRBV25-1
CASSAPRPVQLNQPQHF